The 11 T cell receptor beta chains below all came from one sample that was sequenced in a study of CD4 T cells in relation to SARS-CoV-2 and coronaviruses (dated by TCRdb to 2020 to 2023). Receptor libraries were prepared by the immunoSEQ multiplex PCR assay. TCRdb provides this immuneACCESS table in a form limited to in-frame rearrangements. Some clones are lacking; in checked studies, under half of them reflect an unresolved V gene, and why the rest are absent is not known. For this sample there are around 69,000 clones; roughly 93% appear just once. Clones ranked in the top ten supply about 0.14% of the sample. CD4+ T cells from unexposed donors were collected before the COVID-19 pandemic (2011-2018). Sequencing used naive CD4+ T cells from PBMCs. What the cell subset or site label conveys for this sample: naive CD4+ T cells isolated by negative enrichment. These receptors came from a human donor in good health.

The rearrangement uses TRBV6-6 and TRBJ2-7; D tentatively reads TRBD1 or TRBD2 (5 bases each). CDR1 is MNHNY and CDR2 is SVGAGI in the germline V gene (reference sequence). Trimming cost V 0 bases and J 2 bases, with 8 bases left between them. The CDR3 length is 14 residues. The CDR3 DNA sequence: TGTGCCAGCAGTTACTCTGGGGGAACCTACGAGCAGTACTTC. It translates to CASSYSGGTYEQYF.

The chain links TRBV7-3 to TRBJ2-1; 7 nucleotides align to TRBD2. V dropped 5 bases and J dropped 7; count of bases not matched to a gene: 11. The CDR3 loop spans 15 amino acids. CDR1 SGHTA and CDR2 FQGTGA come from the germline V gene. CDR3 loop: CASSLLANRGNEQFF. The CDR3 nucleotides are TGTGCCAGCAGCCTACTAGCGAATCGGGGGAATGAGCAGTTCTTC.

The chain uses TRBV24-1 and TRBJ2-1; the match to TRBD2 covers 7 bases. Germline V gene lookup returns CDR1 KGHDR and CDR2 SFDVKD. The CDR3 extends over 16 amino acids. V shed 3 bases, J shed 3 bases, and the junction held 7 bases outside the gene matches. In nucleotides, the CDR3 is TGTGCCACCAGTGATGTGGGAGGGTCCGGCTACAATGAGCAGTTCTTC. Protein product: CATSDVGGSGYNEQFF.

The V and J genes are TRBV7-2 and TRBJ1-2; no clear D. The germline V gene has CDR1 SGHTA and CDR2 FQGNSA. This CDR3 comprises 14 residues. The V end was cut by 4 bases, the J end by 4 bases, with 13 bases between. CDR3 sequence reads: CASSSDPFSYGYTF. In DNA, the CDR3 is TGTGCCAGCAGCTCGGACCCATTTTCCTATGGCTACACCTTC. Filled out from reference TRBV7-2 and TRBJ1-2, the complete variable domain reads GAGVSQSPSNKVTEKGKDVELRCDPISGHTALYWYRQSLGQGLEFLIYFQGNSAPDKSGLPSDRFSAERTGGSVSTLTIQRTQQEDSAVYLCASSSDPFSYGYTFGSGTRLTVV.

V and J are TRBV9 and TRBJ1-1; 11 bases agree with TRBD1. Germline CDR1 reads SGDLS; CDR2 reads YYNGEE. The junction had 11 bases not matched to a gene; V was cut back by 3 bases and J by 1 base. The CDR3 contains 18 residues. The CDR3 is CASSGDLGQGAWNTEAFF. The CDR3 bases are TGTGCCAGCAGCGGCGACCTAGGACAGGGGGCATGGAACACTGAAGCTTTCTTT. The entire variable domain, with the rest obtained from reference TRBV9 and TRBJ1-1, is as follows: DSGVTQTPKHLITATGQRVTLRCSPRSGDLSVYWYQQSLDQGLQFLIQYYNGEERAKGNILERFSAQQFPDLHSELNLSSLELGDSALYFCASSGDLGQGAWNTEAFFGQGTRLTVV.

The rearrangement joins TRBV19 to TRBJ2-2; the D gene is possibly TRBD2 (5 bases). The CDR3 spans 17 residues. CDR1 and CDR2 from the germline V gene are LNHDA and SQIVND (reference sequence). Deletions cut 0 bases from V and 0 bases from J, with 11 bases between. The CDR3 sequence is CASSIDLDSANTGELFF. DNA of the CDR3: TGTGCCAGTAGTATAGATCTGGATAGCGCGAACACCGGGGAGCTGTTTTTT.

In this sample, this clone turned up once. The chain joins TRBV2 to TRBJ1-4, with D unclear. The V gene lost 8 bases and the J gene lost 3 bases, with 22 bases spanning the gap. The CDR3 extends over 17 amino acids. CDR1 is SNHLY and CDR2 is FYNNEI in the germline V gene. The CDR3 protein is CASHHERLSGANEKLFF. The CDR3 coding sequence is TGTGCCAGCCACCACGAGCGCCTGTCGGGAGCTAATGAAAAACTGTTTTTT. The whole variable domain, remainder taken from reference TRBV2 and TRBJ1-4, is EPEVTQTPSHQVTQMGQEVILRCVPISNHLYFYWYRQILGQKVEFLVSFYNNEISEKSEIFDDQFSVERPDGSNFTLKIRSTKLEDSAMYFCASHHERLSGANEKLFFGSGTQLSVL.

The chain is built from TRBV2 and TRBJ1-2; D uncertain. V was shortened by 6 bases and J by 0 bases, with 20 bases between the two germline ends. The CDR3 is made up of 17 amino acids. Germline loops: CDR1 SNHLY, CDR2 FYNNEI. The chain's CDR3 is CASRGTSYLISNYGYTF. For the CDR3, the DNA is TGTGCCAGCAGGGGAACATCCTACCTTATTTCTAACTATGGCTACACCTTC.

The V gene is TRBV5-6, the J gene TRBJ1-2; 12 nucleotides line up with TRBD1. Germline CDR1 is SGHDT and CDR2 is YYEEEE. This CDR3 comprises 15 residues. Losses at the gene ends were 3 bases for V and 7 bases for J; bases not matched to a gene: 7. CDR3: CASSWGTGGSGGYTF. The CDR3 nucleotides read TGTGCCAGCAGCTGGGGGACAGGGGGCTCGGGTGGCTACACCTTC. Full variable domain (remainder filled in from reference TRBV5-6 and TRBJ1-2): DAGVTQSPTHLIKTRGQQVTLRCSPKSGHDTVSWYQQALGQGPQFIFQYYEEEERQRGNFPDRFSGHQFPNYSSELNVNALLLGDSALYLCASSWGTGGSGGYTFGSGTRLTVV.

The count of this clone is one. The CDR3 here is CARASGRSREQFF. The DNA for the CDR3 is TGTGCCAGGGCTAGCGGGAGGTCGCGAGAGCAGTTCTTC. The V call is TRBV7-9, the J call TRBJ2-1; 11 bases are a match to TRBD2. V was clipped by 9 bases and J by 10 bases; unmatched bases: 8. The germline CDR1 and CDR2 sequences are SEHNR and FQNEAQ (reference sequence). CDR3 length equals 13 residues. Full variable domain (rest looked up from reference TRBV7-9 and TRBJ2-1): DTGVSQNPRHKITKRGQNVTFRCDPISEHNRLYWYRQTLGQGPEFLTYFQNEAQLEKSRLLSDRFSAERPKGSFSTLEIQRTEQGDSAMYLCARASGRSREQFFGPGTRLTVL.

The CDR3 loop reads CASSPSGTQETQYF. The CDR3 coding sequence is TGCGCCAGCAGCCCTAGCGGGACCCAGGAGACCCAGTACTTC. The V call is TRBV5-1, the J call TRBJ2-5; 9 bases match TRBD2. There are 14 residues in the CDR3. The V segment lost 4 bases and the J segment 5 bases; nucleotides outside the gene matches: 6. Germline CDR1 SGHRS, CDR2 YFSETQ.